The 32 T cell receptor beta chains below come from one sample, sequenced in a study of CD8 T cells in Susac syndrome. RNA amounts of roughly 0.5 to 1 ug underwent reverse transcription with random hexamers. TCRdb ran MiXCR on the immunoSEQ multiplex PCR reads and lists one entry per CDR3 protein. Of tens of thousands of distinct CDR3 sequences in the sample, approximately 96% were seen once. What was sequenced was CD8+ T cells from PBMCs. These receptor sequences come from a human donor with Susac syndrome.

This chain connects TRBV30 to TRBJ2-7, with D possibly TRBD2 on 5 matching bases. Per germline, CDR1 GTSNPN and CDR2 SVGIG (reference sequence). The CDR3 consists of 14 residues. V lost 4 bases and J 0 bases, leaving 13 bases between the germline ends. CDR3 sequence: CAWISATSSYEQYF. The CDR3 bases are TGTGCCTGGATTAGCGCAACGAGCTCCTACGAGCAGTACTTC.

For the CDR3, the DNA is TGTGCCTTCAGGGGAGGTACTGAAGCTTTCTTT. As protein: CAFRGGTEAFF. The V call is TRBV30, the J call TRBJ1-1; D possibly corresponds to TRBD1 (6 bases). The germline V gene encodes CDR1 GTSNPN and CDR2 SVGIG (reference sequence). The V end was cut by 7 bases, the J end by 5 bases, with 11 bases between. This CDR3 has 11 amino acids.

This clonotype was found once. The gene calls are TRBV15 and TRBJ1-5; D gene unclear. CDR1 and CDR2 (germline): LNHNV, YYDKDF (reference sequence). This CDR3 spans 14 amino acids. Trimming left V 0 bases short and J 3 bases short, with 6 bases between. The CDR3: CATSRDSINQPQHF. The CDR3 nucleotides are TGTGCCACCAGCAGAGATTCTATCAATCAGCCCCAGCATTTT.

This chain connects TRBV30 to TRBJ1-2, with unresolved D. CDR1 and CDR2 (germline): GTSNPN, SVGIG (reference sequence). The CDR3 totals 11 residues. The ends were cut back, 5 bases at V and 0 bases at J, with 4 bases in the middle. CDR3 amino acids: CAWDANYGYTF. The CDR3, as DNA: TGTGCCTGGGACGCTAACTATGGCTACACCTTC.

The genes are TRBV6-2 or TRBV6-3 and TRBJ2-4; D call uncertain. CDR1 and CDR2 from the germline V gene are MNHEY and SVGEGT. CDR3 length: 11 amino acids. V was shortened by 10 bases and J by 5 bases, with 9 bases between the two germline ends. CDR3 nucleotide sequence: TGTGCCAACCGTTGCCAAAACATTCAGTACTTC. Translating it yields CANRCQNIQYF.

V and J are TRBV12-3 or TRBV12-4 and TRBJ1-6, with D perhaps matching TRBD1 (5 bases). V lost 6 bases and J 1 base, leaving 19 bases between the germline ends. This CDR3 is 18 amino acids long. The CDR3 loop reads CASSSGSSGSSYNSPLHF. CDR3 nucleotides: TGTGCCAGCAGCTCAGGGTCTTCTGGGAGTTCCTATAATTCACCCCTCCACTTT.

The V gene is TRBV24-1, the J gene TRBJ1-5; weak D call: TRBD1 (6 bases). Deletions cut 2 bases from V and 8 bases from J, with 18 bases between. CDR3 size: 16 residues. Germline CDR1 KGHDR, CDR2 SFDVKD. CDR3 amino acids: CATSDSPGALGEPQHF. Written as DNA, the CDR3 is TGTGCCACCAGTGATTCCCCAGGGGCCTTGGGGGAGCCCCAGCATTTT.

The rearrangement uses TRBV5-6 and TRBJ2-3; D remains unclear. Trimming cost V 4 bases and J 3 bases, with 6 bases left between them. The germline gives CDR1 SGHDT, CDR2 YYEEEE. The CDR3 is 12 amino acids. The CDR3 loop is CASSPETDTQYF. CDR3 nucleotide sequence: TGTGCCAGCAGCCCTGAGACAGATACGCAGTATTTT.

The chain links TRBV30 to TRBJ1-2, with D maybe TRBD1 (6 bases). V was clipped by 0 bases and J by 3 bases, with 20 bases between them. Germline assignment: CDR1 GTSNPN and CDR2 SVGIG (reference sequence). The length of the CDR3 is 17 residues. Here the CDR3 reads CAWSVRRGQGTDYGYTF. The DNA of the CDR3 is TGTGCCTGGAGTGTACGACGTGGGCAGGGGACCGACTATGGCTACACCTTC. The entire variable domain, with the rest obtained from reference TRBV30 and TRBJ1-2, is as follows: SQTIHQWPATLVQPVGSPLSLECTVEGTSNPNLYWYRQAAGRGLQLLFYSVGIGQISSEVPQNLSASRPQDRQFILSSKKLLLSDSGFYLCAWSVRRGQGTDYGYTFGSGTRLTVV.

This clonotype is a singleton in its sample. CDR3 in DNA: TGTGCCAGCAGCTCTAGCGCCGAGCCACCAGAGACCCAGTACTTC. This sequence encodes CASSSSAEPPETQYF. V and J are TRBV7-2 and TRBJ2-5; a weak D match, TRBD2 (6 bases). The length of the CDR3 is 15 residues. V was shortened by 4 bases and J by 4 bases, with 16 bases between the two germline ends. CDR1 is SGHTA, CDR2 FQGNSA, per germline. The full variable domain, with the rest looked up from reference TRBV7-2 and TRBJ2-5, is GAGVSQSPSNKVTEKGKDVELRCDPISGHTALYWYRQSLGQGLEFLIYFQGNSAPDKSGLPSDRFSAERTGGSVSTLTIQRTQQEDSAVYLCASSSSAEPPETQYFGPGTRLLVL.

The chain combines TRBV20-1 with TRBJ2-1, with D possibly matching TRBD1 (6 bases). Trimming left V 6 bases short and J 7 bases short, with 16 bases between. CDR1 and CDR2 (germline): DFQATT, SNEGSKA (reference sequence). CDR3 size: 13 residues. The CDR3 reads CSARLGARNEQFF. The CDR3 coding sequence is TGCAGTGCCAGGCTGGGGGCTAGGAATGAGCAGTTCTTC.

The chain employs TRBV30 and TRBJ1-2; weak D call: TRBD1 (5 bases). Germline assignment: CDR1 GTSNPN and CDR2 SVGIG (reference sequence). V was pared by 3 bases and J by 3 bases, with 11 bases between. This CDR3 region has 13 residues. CDR3 in amino acids: CAWRAGLDYGYTF. The CDR3 nucleotides read TGTGCCTGGAGAGCAGGGTTGGACTATGGCTACACCTTC.

The chain recombines TRBV30 with TRBJ1-1; TRBD1 is a possible D gene (6 bases). Germline-derived CDR1 and CDR2 are GTSNPN and SVGIG (reference sequence). The CDR3 runs to 15 residues. The germline V and J ends were trimmed by 3 bases and 4 bases, with 18 bases remaining between them. The chain's CDR3 is CAWSAGTHHTTEAFF. As DNA, the CDR3 is TGTGCCTGGAGCGCTGGGACACACCATACCACTGAAGCTTTCTTT.

This chain links TRBV6-2 or TRBV6-3 with TRBJ2-1, with D perhaps TRBD1 or TRBD2 (5 bases each). The germline V gene encodes CDR1 MNHEY and CDR2 SVGEGT. V lost 7 bases and J 9 bases, leaving 22 bases between the germline ends. This CDR3 contains 15 residues. This CDR3 is CASTDRDPLGGEQFF. The CDR3 DNA follows: TGTGCCAGCACCGACCGGGACCCTCTGGGCGGTGAGCAGTTCTTC.

The rearrangement joins TRBV25-1 to TRBJ2-1, with TRBD2 matching over 15 bases. The germline V gene encodes CDR1 MGHDK and CDR2 SYGVNS. The CDR3 runs 16 residues. With V trimmed by 10 bases and J by 2 bases, 6 bases remained unmatched. Here the CDR3 reads CATRTSGGATYNEQFF. In nucleotides, the CDR3 is TGTGCCACCCGGACTAGCGGGGGGGCAACCTACAATGAGCAGTTCTTC.

The chain carries TRBV30 and TRBJ1-1; no firm D call. V lost 3 bases to trimming and J lost 0 bases, with 5 bases between them. The CDR3 has 12 residues. Per the germline V gene, CDR1 is GTSNPN and CDR2 is SVGIG (reference sequence). The CDR3 DNA reads TGTGCCTGGAGCGCCATGAACACTGAAGCTTTCTTT. The encoded protein is CAWSAMNTEAFF. Variable domain in full (rest from reference TRBV30 and TRBJ1-1): SQTIHQWPATLVQPVGSPLSLECTVEGTSNPNLYWYRQAAGRGLQLLFYSVGIGQISSEVPQNLSASRPQDRQFILSSKKLLLSDSGFYLCAWSAMNTEAFFGQGTRLTVV.

J is TRBJ1-2 and V is TRBV30; no firm D call. Between the trimmed V and J ends, which lost 0 bases and 2 bases, there was a span of 7 bases. This CDR3 is built from 13 residues. Per the germline V gene, CDR1 is GTSNPN and CDR2 is SVGIG (reference sequence). CDR3 in amino acids: CAWSVDGNYGYTF. CDR3 nucleotides: TGTGCCTGGAGTGTAGACGGAAACTATGGCTACACCTTC. Supplemented by reference TRBV30 and TRBJ1-2, the full variable domain reads SQTIHQWPATLVQPVGSPLSLECTVEGTSNPNLYWYRQAAGRGLQLLFYSVGIGQISSEVPQNLSASRPQDRQFILSSKKLLLSDSGFYLCAWSVDGNYGYTFGSGTRLTVV.

This clonotype occurred once. V usage is TRBV6-6 and J usage is TRBJ2-7; D not certain. Germline V gene lookup returns CDR1 MNHNY and CDR2 SVGAGI (reference sequence). Trimming shortened V by 2 bases and J by 2 bases, and 7 bases separated the two germline ends. CDR3 length: 13 amino acids. CDR3 protein: CASSYAAPYEQYF. The CDR3 nucleotides are TGTGCCAGCAGTTACGCGGCACCCTACGAGCAGTACTTC.

This chain connects TRBV7-9 to TRBJ2-4, with 10 bases matching TRBD1. Trimming removed 4 bases from V and 7 bases from J; junction bases left unmatched: 4. The CDR3 has 14 amino acids. Germline assignment: CDR1 SEHNR and CDR2 FQNEAQ (reference sequence). The DNA for the CDR3 is TGTGCCAGCAGCTCGCCGGGACAGGGGAACATTCAGTACTTC. Encoded protein: CASSSPGQGNIQYF.

The rearrangement uses TRBV14 and TRBJ1-1; 8 bases map to TRBD1. CDR3 length: 15 residues. The V segment lost 1 base and the J segment 4 bases; nucleotides outside the gene matches: 5. Germline lookup yields CDR1 SGHDN and CDR2 FVKESK. CDR3 region: CASSQVPQGGTEAFF. DNA of the CDR3: TGTGCCAGCAGCCAAGTCCCACAGGGGGGCACTGAAGCTTTCTTT.

The chain has TRBV30 and TRBJ1-2, with no clear D. Between the trimmed V and J ends, which lost 0 bases and 4 bases, there was a span of 15 bases. The CDR3 extends over 15 amino acids. CDR1 and CDR2 from the germline V gene are GTSNPN and SVGIG (reference sequence). The CDR3 here is CAWSVLTSRGYGYTF. The CDR3 DNA sequence: TGTGCCTGGAGTGTACTAACTTCCAGAGGCTATGGCTACACCTTC.

The chain combines TRBV20-1 with TRBJ1-2; D is possibly TRBD1 (6 bases). The V end was cut by 0 bases, the J end by 6 bases, with 14 bases between. Germline CDR1 DFQATT, CDR2 SNEGSKA (reference sequence). The CDR3 contains 14 residues. The CDR3 is CSARDSRGDHGYTF. The CDR3, as DNA: TGCAGTGCTAGAGATAGCAGGGGAGATCATGGCTACACCTTC.

J is TRBJ1-1 and V is TRBV9; TRBD1 agrees at 8 bases. Germline V gene sequence: CDR1 SGDLS, CDR2 YYNGEE. V dropped 0 bases and J dropped 0; count of bases not matched to a gene: 7. The CDR3 covers 17 residues. CDR3 coding DNA: TGTGCCAGCAGCGTAGTTGCAGGGGGCAAGGTGAACACTGAAGCTTTCTTT. Encoded protein: CASSVVAGGKVNTEAFF.

V gene TRBV4-3 combines with J gene TRBJ2-7; tentatively, D is TRBD1 or TRBD2 (6 bases each). In germline, CDR1 is LGHNA, CDR2 YSLEER. V dropped 8 bases and J dropped 3 bases, with 14 bases sitting between them. The CDR3 spans 13 residues. Here the CDR3 reads CASGEEQGYEQYF. The DNA for the CDR3 is TGCGCCAGCGGGGAGGAACAGGGCTACGAGCAGTACTTC.

The chain carries TRBV3-1 and TRBJ2-7; a possible D gene is TRBD1 (6 bases). Germline CDR1 LGHDT, CDR2 YNNKEL (reference sequence). The CDR3 consists of 12 residues. Trimming left V 6 bases short and J 6 bases short, with 12 bases between. In nucleotides, the CDR3 is TGTGCCAGCAGTCGGACAGTCGGCGAGCAGTACTTC. Protein sequence: CASSRTVGEQYF.

The chain combines TRBV19 with TRBJ2-7; the D is unclear. V was clipped by 3 bases and J by 7 bases, with 4 bases between them. Germline CDR1 is LNHDA and CDR2 is SQIVND (reference sequence). The CDR3 has 10 amino acids. The CDR3 nucleotides read TGTGCCAGTAGTATGCGAGAGCAGTACTTC. It specifies CASSMREQYF.

The J gene is TRBJ2-6, the V gene TRBV30; D is uncertain. With 8 bases removed from V and 4 bases from J, the gap between germline ends came to 9 bases. The CDR3 has 12 residues. Germline V gene lookup returns CDR1 GTSNPN and CDR2 SVGIG (reference sequence). The CDR3 DNA sequence: TGTGCCGTTAACCCGGGGGCCAACGTCCTGACTTTC. This translates into CAVNPGANVLTF.

The gene calls are TRBV20-1 and TRBJ2-2; D is possibly TRBD2 (6 bases). V lost 1 base and J lost 15, with 18 bases in between. Germline CDR1 is DFQATT and CDR2 is SNEGSKA (reference sequence). This CDR3 region has 13 residues. CDR3 DNA: TGCAGTGCTAGAGTCCCCTCGGAAGGGAGGATGTTTTTT. Encoded protein: CSARVPSEGRMFF.

The chain carries TRBV11-3 and TRBJ1-3; D unclear. This CDR3 spans 14 amino acids. With 5 bases removed from V and 0 bases from J, the gap between germline ends came to 8 bases. CDR1 and CDR2 (germline): SGHNT, YENEEA. The DNA of the CDR3 is TGTGCCAGCAGCCTTGCGGACTCTGGAAACACCATATATTTT. Translation: CASSLADSGNTIYF.

The chain is built from TRBV7-9 and TRBJ1-1; D is unclear. CDR1 SEHNR and CDR2 FQNEAQ come from the germline V gene (reference sequence). The CDR3 extends over 12 amino acids. The ends were cut back, 3 bases at V and 3 bases at J, with 5 bases in the middle. The CDR3 sequence: CASSFTYTEAFF. The CDR3 DNA reads TGTGCCAGCAGCTTTACTTACACTGAAGCTTTCTTT.

The gene calls are TRBV4-2 and TRBJ2-7; 7 nucleotides align to TRBD2. This CDR3 contains 15 residues. Germline assignment: CDR1 LGHNA and CDR2 YNFKEQ. V lost 1 base and J lost 4; bases outside the gene matches: 7. CDR3 loop: CASSQVSGANYEQYF. The CDR3 region has the DNA TGTGCCAGCAGCCAAGTCAGCGGGGCGAATTACGAGCAGTACTTC.

The rearrangement joins TRBV4-3 to TRBJ2-6; D gene ambiguous. Germline V CDR1 and CDR2: LGHNA, YSLEER. The V end lost 0 bases, the J end lost 1 base, and 7 bases lay between the germline ends. The CDR3 consists of 16 residues. CDR3 DNA: TGCGCCAGCAGCCAAGACATGGGATCTGGGGCCAACGTCCTGACTTTC. Translation gives CASSQDMGSGANVLTF.